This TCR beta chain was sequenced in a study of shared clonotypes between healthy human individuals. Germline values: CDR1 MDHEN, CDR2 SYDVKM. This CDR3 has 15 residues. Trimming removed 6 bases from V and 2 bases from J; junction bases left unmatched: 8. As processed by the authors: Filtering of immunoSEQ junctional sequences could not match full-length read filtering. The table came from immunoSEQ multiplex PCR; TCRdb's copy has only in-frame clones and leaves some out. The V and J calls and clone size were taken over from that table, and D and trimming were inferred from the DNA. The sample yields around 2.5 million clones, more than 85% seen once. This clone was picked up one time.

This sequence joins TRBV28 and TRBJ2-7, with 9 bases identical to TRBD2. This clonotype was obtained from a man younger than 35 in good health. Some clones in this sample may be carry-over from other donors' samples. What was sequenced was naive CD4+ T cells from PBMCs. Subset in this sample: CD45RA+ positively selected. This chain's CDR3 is CASSNGLASPYEQYF. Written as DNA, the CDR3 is TGTGCCAGCAGCAATGGACTAGCGAGTCCCTACGAGCAGTACTTC. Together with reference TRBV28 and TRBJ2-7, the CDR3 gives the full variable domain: DVKVTQSSRYLVKRTGEKVFLECVQDMDHENMFWYRQDPGLGLRLIYFSYDVKMKEKGDIPEGYSVSREKKERFSLILESASTNQTSMYLCASSNGLASPYEQYFGPGTRLTVT.